These 5 T cell receptor beta chains originate from one sample sequenced in a study of T cell responses to AZD1222 COVID-19 vaccine. The protocol was immunoSEQ multiplex PCR, while the TCRdb copy is restricted to in-frame clones and leaves out a portion. The sample records approximately 100,000 clones, around nine tenths being singletons. Sequences were derived from peripheral blood, sampled 28 days after the second AZD1222 dose. The source is an adult who received the AZD1222 COVID-19 vaccine.

The CDR3 loop is CASRNIAGQETQYF. Here the CDR3 DNA reads TGTGCCAGCAGGAACATAGCGGGACAAGAGACCCAGTACTTC. The J gene is TRBJ2-5, the V gene TRBV6-5, with TRBD2 matching over 8 bases. Germline CDR1 MNHEY, CDR2 SVGAGI. With 6 bases clipped from V and 2 bases from J, the junction kept 5 bases outside the gene matches. The CDR3 totals 14 residues.

The V gene is TRBV28, the J gene TRBJ2-7; D remains unclear. Germline V gives CDR1 MDHEN, CDR2 SYDVKM. The CDR3 sequence is 15 residues long. Trimming cost V 0 bases and J 0 bases, with 9 bases left between them. CDR3 sequence (DNA): TGTGCCAGCAGTTTATGGGGCCAGAGCTCCTACGAGCAGTACTTC. Its translation: CASSLWGQSSYEQYF.

This clone was seen only once. The CDR3 DNA reads TGTGCCACCAGCAGTTCAACACGTCTCGCTTTCTTT. It specifies CATSSSTRLAFF. This chain joins TRBV15 and TRBJ1-1; D not resolved. The CDR3 totals 12 residues. Trimming shortened V by 3 bases and J by 11 bases, and 13 bases separated the two germline ends. Germline CDR1 reads LNHNV; CDR2 reads YYDKDF (reference sequence).

The chain carries TRBV3-1 (or the pseudogene TRBV3-2) and TRBJ1-3; maybe TRBD1 (5 bases). Germline assignment: CDR1 LGHDT and CDR2 YNNKEL (reference sequence). The CDR3 runs to 15 residues. The germline V and J ends were trimmed by 1 base and 2 bases, with 9 bases remaining between them. The CDR3 nucleotides read TGTGCCAGCAGCCAAGTGGACACCACTGGAAACACCATATATTTT. This encodes CASSQVDTTGNTIYF.

The rearrangement uses TRBV19 and TRBJ1-2, with 11 bases that match TRBD1. Trimming cost V 3 bases and J 7 bases; bases outside gene matches: 10. The CDR3 has 16 residues. Germline V CDR1 and CDR2: LNHDA, SQIVND (reference sequence). CDR3 region: CASSIGQGATGSGYTF. DNA of the CDR3: TGTGCCAGTAGTATTGGACAGGGGGCAACCGGGAGTGGCTACACCTTC.